Presented here are 24 T cell receptor beta chains from one specimen sequenced in a study of blood T cell repertoires in COVID-19. The protocol was immunoSEQ multiplex PCR, while the TCRdb copy is restricted to in-frame clones and leaves out a portion. This sample has hundreds of thousands of clones, with roughly nine tenths found just once. Sequenced: PBMCs or T cells enriched from blood (not recorded which). All receptors derive from a woman aged 18-29 years who had recovered from COVID-19.

DNA of the CDR3: TGTGCCAGCAGCTTAGGCCGGGCTTCCCACCGGGGCATTCAGTACTTC. Protein product: CASSLGRASHRGIQYF. This chain connects TRBV7-9 to TRBJ2-4; D might be TRBD2 (5 bases). The CDR3 consists of 16 residues. Trimming stripped 1 base from V and 9 bases from J, with 19 bases between. The germline V gene has CDR1 SEHNR and CDR2 FQNEAQ (reference sequence).

The V and J genes are TRBV3-1 (or the pseudogene TRBV3-2) and TRBJ2-6; 8 bases line up with TRBD1. Germline V gives CDR1 LGHDT, CDR2 YNNKEL (reference sequence). CDR3 length: 19 amino acids. V shed 3 bases, J shed 0 bases, and the junction held 10 bases outside the gene matches. The CDR3 DNA sequence: TGTGCCAGCAGCCATGAATCCGGGACAGGTATCTCTGGGGCCAACGTCCTGACTTTC. Translated: CASSHESGTGISGANVLTF.

This chain connects TRBV28 to TRBJ1-2; D is possibly TRBD1 (5 bases). The germline V and J ends were trimmed by 6 bases and 8 bases, with 16 bases remaining between them. This CDR3 region has 13 residues. Germline CDR1 reads MDHEN; CDR2 reads SYDVKM. CDR3 in DNA: TGTGCCAGCAGAGCGGGGGGGATCAGGGGCTACACCTTC. This translates into CASRAGGIRGYTF.

The J gene is TRBJ1-5, the V gene TRBV28; 12 nucleotides align to TRBD1. CDR3 size: 18 residues. With 4 bases clipped from V and 0 bases from J, the junction kept 7 bases outside the gene matches. Per the germline V gene, CDR1 is MDHEN and CDR2 is SYDVKM. The chain's CDR3 is CASSWDRGLGDSNQPQHF. Written as DNA, the CDR3 is TGTGCCAGCAGTTGGGACAGGGGGCTTGGGGATAGCAATCAGCCCCAGCATTTT. The whole variable domain, remainder taken from reference TRBV28 and TRBJ1-5, is DVKVTQSSRYLVKRTGEKVFLECVQDMDHENMFWYRQDPGLGLRLIYFSYDVKMKEKGDIPEGYSVSREKKERFSLILESASTNQTSMYLCASSWDRGLGDSNQPQHFGDGTRLSIL.

This clone has just a few counts. The chain links TRBV27 to TRBJ2-6; 9 bases are a match to TRBD1. CDR3 length equals 18 residues. V shed 4 bases, J shed 2 bases, and the junction held 9 bases outside the gene matches. CDR1 and CDR2 (germline): MNHEY, SMNVEV (reference sequence). The CDR3 loop reads CASSSSGTGIPGANVLTF. CDR3 DNA: TGTGCCAGCAGTTCATCCGGGACAGGGATCCCTGGGGCCAACGTCCTGACTTTC.

The chain recombines TRBV29-1 with TRBJ1-2, with D possibly TRBD1 on 5 matching bases. This CDR3 contains 14 residues. Trimming stripped 3 bases from V and 3 bases from J, with 14 bases between. Looked up from germline, CDR1 is SQVTM and CDR2 is ANQGSEA. The CDR3 nucleotides read TGCAGCGTTGATAGGAGGGGCCCCCACTATGGCTACACCTTC. This codes for CSVDRRGPHYGYTF.

V gene TRBV7-3 combines with J gene TRBJ1-4; possible D gene TRBD1, 6 bases. Germline CDR1 reads SGHTA; CDR2 reads FQGTGA. The CDR3 consists of 13 residues. V lost 0 bases and J 15 bases, leaving 14 bases between the germline ends. CDR3 loop: CASSLTAGEVLFF. CDR3 bases: TGTGCCAGCAGCTTAACGGCAGGGGAAGTGTTGTTTTTT.

The chain has TRBV10-3 and TRBJ1-2; the match to TRBD1 covers 9 bases. Losses at the gene ends were 5 bases for V and 4 bases for J; bases not matched to a gene: 14. The CDR3 covers 17 residues. The germline gives CDR1 ENHRY, CDR2 SYGVKD. CDR3 coding DNA: TGTGCCATCAGTCGTAATTTCCGGGACAGGGAAGGCTATGGCTACACCTTC. Encoded protein: CAISRNFRDREGYGYTF.

J is TRBJ1-4 and V is TRBV18, with TRBD1 identical over 7 bases. The CDR3 has 13 residues. Germline assignment: CDR1 KGHSH and CDR2 LQKENI. V trimming: 6 bases; J trimming: 6 bases; junction bases outside the gene matches: 4. The DNA for the CDR3 is TGTGCCAGCTCTAAACAGGGGTATGAAAAACTGTTTTTT. This gives the protein CASSKQGYEKLFF.

Details on this clone: Other DNA sequences within the sample encode an identical CDR3. J is TRBJ2-7 and V is TRBV5-1; D gene unclear. This CDR3 spans 13 amino acids. The germline CDR1 and CDR2 sequences are SGHRS and YFSETQ. Between the trimmed V and J ends, which lost 0 bases and 3 bases, there was a span of 7 bases. CDR3 loop: CASSLAPSYEQYF. CDR3 sequence (DNA): TGCGCCAGCAGCTTGGCCCCCAGCTACGAGCAGTACTTC.

The chain uses TRBV7-9 and TRBJ2-3; D might be TRBD1 (6 bases). Looked up from germline, CDR1 is SEHNR and CDR2 is FQNEAQ (reference sequence). V lost 4 bases and J lost 2, with 10 bases in between. This CDR3 region has 14 residues. In DNA form, the CDR3 reads TGTGCCAGCAGCTCCACAGGGCCCACAGATACGCAGTATTTT. Its protein is CASSSTGPTDTQYF.

V usage is TRBV9 and J usage is TRBJ2-2; 7 nucleotides agree with TRBD1. There are 16 residues in the CDR3. V trimming: 3 bases; J trimming: 1 base; junction bases outside the gene matches: 6. The V gene's germline CDR1 is SGDLS and CDR2 YYNGEE. CDR3 DNA sequence: TGTGCCAGCAGCGCCACAGGGGTTGGGAACACCGGGGAGCTGTTTTTT. Residues: CASSATGVGNTGELFF.

V usage is TRBV5-1 and J usage is TRBJ2-2; D is possibly TRBD2 (6 bases). Trimming took off 4 bases at V and 5 bases at J, with 15 bases between the two ends. The CDR3 totals 15 residues. Per the germline V gene, CDR1 is SGHRS and CDR2 is YFSETQ. The CDR3 region has the DNA TGCGCCAGCAGCCGAGTTGGGGGAGGAACCGGGGAGCTGTTTTTT. As protein: CASSRVGGGTGELFF. Complete variable domain (other parts from reference TRBV5-1 and TRBJ2-2): KAGVTQTPRYLIKTRGQQVTLSCSPISGHRSVSWYQQTPGQGLQFLFEYFSETQRNKGNFPGRFSGRQFSNSRSEMNVSTLELGDSALYLCASSRVGGGTGELFFGEGSRLTVL.

The DNA for the CDR3 is TGTGCCAGCAGCCAAGATAAGGCGGGGCTGAACACCGGGGAGCTGTTTTTT. Residues: CASSQDKAGLNTGELFF. This chain uses TRBV3-1 (or the pseudogene TRBV3-2) with TRBJ2-2; a weak D match, TRBD2 (6 bases). The CDR3 loop spans 17 amino acids. CDR1 and CDR2 (germline): LGHDT, YNNKEL (reference sequence). Trimming cost V 0 bases and J 1 base, with 12 bases left between them.

Concerning this clone itself: The identical CDR3 is also encoded by other nucleotide sequences in the sample. This rearrangement joins TRBV5-1 to TRBJ1-4, with no clear D. Trimming pared 5 bases from V and 4 bases from J, leaving 12 bases between. Germline assignment: CDR1 SGHRS and CDR2 YFSETQ. The CDR3 runs 14 residues. The DNA for the CDR3 is TGCGCCAGCAGTCTAGGAGGGAGTAATGAAAAACTGTTTTTT. Translation: CASSLGGSNEKLFF.

The chain employs TRBV6-4 and TRBJ2-2; D is perhaps TRBD1 (5 bases). Germline assignment: CDR1 MRHNA and CDR2 SNTAGT. V gave up 3 bases and J gave up 7 bases, with 9 bases separating them. The CDR3 is made up of 13 amino acids. CDR3 sequence reads: CASSEEGVGELFF. CDR3 coding DNA: TGTGCCAGCAGTGAGGAAGGGGTCGGGGAGCTGTTTTTT.

V and J are TRBV9 and TRBJ2-3; no definite D call. Per the germline V gene, CDR1 is SGDLS and CDR2 is YYNGEE. The CDR3 runs to 13 residues. V was cut by 2 bases and J by 5 bases, with 9 bases left in between. The CDR3 nucleotides are TGTGCCAGCAGCGTTTGGGCCGGAGATACGCAGTATTTT. This encodes CASSVWAGDTQYF.

The CDR3 DNA sequence: TGTGCCAGCAGCCCCGGGACAGGGGATGAAAAACTGTTTTTT. Translated, it gives CASSPGTGDEKLFF. This rearrangement joins TRBV7-9 to TRBJ1-4; 10 nucleotides line up with TRBD1. This CDR3 region has 14 residues. Germline V CDR1 and CDR2: SEHNR, FQNEAQ (reference sequence). Unmatched junction bases numbered 3, after V lost 5 bases and J lost 6 bases.

The chain links TRBV27 to TRBJ1-2; a weak D match, TRBD1 (5 bases). Trimming took off 6 bases at V and 4 bases at J, with 12 bases between the two ends. CDR1 and CDR2 (germline): MNHEY, SMNVEV (reference sequence). This CDR3 has 13 residues. CDR3 coding DNA: TGTGCCAGCAGGGGGGGACCGAGCTATGGCTACACCTTC. It translates to CASRGGPSYGYTF.

The gene calls are TRBV2 and TRBJ1-1; 9 bases are a match to TRBD1. V shed 5 bases and J 4 bases; nucleotides not matched to a gene: 5. The germline V gene encodes CDR1 SNHLY and CDR2 FYNNEI. The CDR3 consists of 14 residues. The CDR3 bases are TGTGCCAGCAGTTCGGGACAGGGTGGCACTGAAGCTTTCTTT. It yields the protein CASSSGQGGTEAFF. The complete variable domain, with remaining parts taken from reference TRBV2 and TRBJ1-1, reads EPEVTQTPSHQVTQMGQEVILRCVPISNHLYFYWYRQILGQKVEFLVSFYNNEISEKSEIFDDQFSVERPDGSNFTLKIRSTKLEDSAMYFCASSSGQGGTEAFFGQGTRLTVV.

The chain is built from TRBV5-1 and TRBJ1-1; D is unclear. Trimming took 2 bases from V and 2 from J, leaving 16 bases between them. Germline V CDR1 and CDR2: SGHRS, YFSETQ. There are 16 residues in the CDR3. The CDR3: CASSFNPGGINTEAFF. For the CDR3, the DNA is TGCGCCAGCAGCTTTAACCCGGGAGGAATTAACACTGAAGCTTTCTTT.

J is TRBJ2-3 and V is TRBV6-5, with a tentative D call TRBD2 (5 bases). Germline loops: CDR1 MNHEY, CDR2 SVGAGI. V was trimmed by 6 bases and J by 10 bases, leaving 11 bases between them. This CDR3 has 11 residues. The CDR3 sequence is CASRPSGAQYF. CDR3 in DNA: TGTGCCAGCAGGCCTTCCGGGGCGCAGTATTTT.

The genes are TRBV12-5 and TRBJ1-1, with D hard to call. The CDR3 contains 14 residues. CDR1 and CDR2 (germline): LGHNT, FRNRAP. Trimming shortened V by 0 bases and J by 4 bases, and 9 bases separated the two germline ends. The CDR3, as DNA: TGTGCTAGTGGTTTGGTACGAGGGTTCACTGAAGCTTTCTTT. Amino acids: CASGLVRGFTEAFF.

V and J are TRBV5-1 and TRBJ1-4; TRBD1 aligns across 9 bases. The CDR3 covers 17 residues. Germline loops: CDR1 SGHRS, CDR2 YFSETQ. Trimming at V came to 4 bases and at J to 6 bases, leaving 13 bases not matched to a gene. The CDR3 reads CASSRPGQGLGDEKLFF. For the CDR3, the DNA is TGCGCCAGCAGCAGACCGGGACAGGGATTAGGGGATGAAAAACTGTTTTTT.